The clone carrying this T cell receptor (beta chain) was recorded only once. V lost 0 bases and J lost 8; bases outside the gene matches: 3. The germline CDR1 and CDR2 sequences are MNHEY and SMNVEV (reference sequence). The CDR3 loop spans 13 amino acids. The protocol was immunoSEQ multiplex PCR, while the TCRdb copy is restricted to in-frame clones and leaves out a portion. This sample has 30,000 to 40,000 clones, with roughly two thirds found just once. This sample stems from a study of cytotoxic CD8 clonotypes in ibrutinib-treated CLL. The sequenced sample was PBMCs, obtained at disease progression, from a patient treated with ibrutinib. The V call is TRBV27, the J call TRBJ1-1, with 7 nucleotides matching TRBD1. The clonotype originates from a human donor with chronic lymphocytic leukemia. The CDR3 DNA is TGTGCCAGCAGTTTATCCCCACAGGGGGAAGCTTTCTTT. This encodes CASSLSPQGEAFF.